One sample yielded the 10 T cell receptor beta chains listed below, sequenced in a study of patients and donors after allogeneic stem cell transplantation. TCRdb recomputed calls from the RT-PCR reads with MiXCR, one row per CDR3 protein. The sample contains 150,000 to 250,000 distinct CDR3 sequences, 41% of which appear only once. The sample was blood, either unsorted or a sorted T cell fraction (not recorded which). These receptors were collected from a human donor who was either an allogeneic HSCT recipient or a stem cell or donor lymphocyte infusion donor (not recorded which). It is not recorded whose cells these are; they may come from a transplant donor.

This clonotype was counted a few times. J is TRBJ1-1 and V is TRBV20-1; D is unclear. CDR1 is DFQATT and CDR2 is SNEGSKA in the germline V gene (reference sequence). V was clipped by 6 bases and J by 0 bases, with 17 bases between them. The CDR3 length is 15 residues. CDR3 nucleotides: TGCAGTGCCCCCCCTGGGCTGGACTTGAACACTGAAGCTTTCTTT. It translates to CSAPPGLDLNTEAFF.

This chain's CDR3 is CASATSNTEAFF. The CDR3 nucleotides read TGTGCCAGCGCAACCTCGAACACTGAAGCTTTCTTT. The rearrangement joins TRBV18 to TRBJ1-1; no firm D call. Germline V gives CDR1 KGHSH, CDR2 LQKENI. V was shortened by 8 bases and J by 1 base, with 8 bases between the two germline ends. This CDR3 is built from 12 residues.

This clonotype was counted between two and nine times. The DNA for the CDR3 is TGTGCCACCAGCAGAGATGAAGGGTACTATGGCTACACCTTC. Translation gives CATSRDEGYYGYTF. The chain joins TRBV15 to TRBJ1-2; D unclear. This CDR3 contains 14 residues. CDR1 LNHNV and CDR2 YYDKDF come from the germline V gene (reference sequence). V lost 0 bases and J 3 bases, leaving 8 bases between the germline ends.

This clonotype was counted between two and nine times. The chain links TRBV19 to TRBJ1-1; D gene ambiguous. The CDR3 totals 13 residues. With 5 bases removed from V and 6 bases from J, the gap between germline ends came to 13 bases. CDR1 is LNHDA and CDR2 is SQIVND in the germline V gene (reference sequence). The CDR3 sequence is CASSLWADPEAFF. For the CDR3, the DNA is TGTGCCAGTAGTTTGTGGGCGGACCCTGAAGCTTTCTTT.

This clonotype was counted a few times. The CDR3 DNA reads TGTGCCAGCAGCTTGCGAGGAGGGATGAGAAACACCATATATTTT. Amino acids: CASSLRGGMRNTIYF. This chain links TRBV7-2 with TRBJ1-3; D gene ambiguous. This CDR3 has 15 amino acids. Germline CDR1 reads SGHTA; CDR2 reads FQGNSA. With 3 bases removed from V and 5 bases from J, the gap between germline ends came to 14 bases.

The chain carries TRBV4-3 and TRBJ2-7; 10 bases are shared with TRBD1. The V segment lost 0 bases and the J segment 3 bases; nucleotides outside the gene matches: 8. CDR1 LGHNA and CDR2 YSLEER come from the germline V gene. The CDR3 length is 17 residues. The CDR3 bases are TGCGCCAGCAGCCAAGATCCGGGACAGGGGAGGATCTACGAGCAGTACTTC. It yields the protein CASSQDPGQGRIYEQYF.

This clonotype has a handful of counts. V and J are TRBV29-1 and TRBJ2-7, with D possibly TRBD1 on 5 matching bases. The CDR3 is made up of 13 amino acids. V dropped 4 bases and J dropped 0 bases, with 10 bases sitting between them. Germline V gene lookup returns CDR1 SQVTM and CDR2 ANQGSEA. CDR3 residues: CSVAGRDSYEQYF. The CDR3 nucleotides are TGCAGCGTTGCAGGGCGAGACTCCTACGAGCAGTACTTC.

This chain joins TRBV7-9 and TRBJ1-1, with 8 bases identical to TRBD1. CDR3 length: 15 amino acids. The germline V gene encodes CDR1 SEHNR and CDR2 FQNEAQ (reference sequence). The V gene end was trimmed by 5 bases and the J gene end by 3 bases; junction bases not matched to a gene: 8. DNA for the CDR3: TGTGCCAGCAGCCTGGAACAGGGGGTAGACACTGAAGCTTTCTTT. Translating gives CASSLEQGVDTEAFF.

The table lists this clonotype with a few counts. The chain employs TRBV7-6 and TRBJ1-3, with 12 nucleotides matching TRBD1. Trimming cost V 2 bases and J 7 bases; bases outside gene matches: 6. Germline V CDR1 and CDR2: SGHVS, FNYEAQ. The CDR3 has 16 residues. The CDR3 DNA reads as TGTGCCAGCAGCTTAAGCGGGACAGGGGGCCGGAACACCATATATTTT. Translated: CASSLSGTGGRNTIYF.

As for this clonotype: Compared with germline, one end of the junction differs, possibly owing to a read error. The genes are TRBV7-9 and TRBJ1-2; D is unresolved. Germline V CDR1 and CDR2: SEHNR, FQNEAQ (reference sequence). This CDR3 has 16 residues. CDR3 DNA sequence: TGTGCCAGCAGCTTAGGACCTCGGGGAGTTAACTATCGCTACACCTTC. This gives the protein CASSLGPRGVNYRYTF.